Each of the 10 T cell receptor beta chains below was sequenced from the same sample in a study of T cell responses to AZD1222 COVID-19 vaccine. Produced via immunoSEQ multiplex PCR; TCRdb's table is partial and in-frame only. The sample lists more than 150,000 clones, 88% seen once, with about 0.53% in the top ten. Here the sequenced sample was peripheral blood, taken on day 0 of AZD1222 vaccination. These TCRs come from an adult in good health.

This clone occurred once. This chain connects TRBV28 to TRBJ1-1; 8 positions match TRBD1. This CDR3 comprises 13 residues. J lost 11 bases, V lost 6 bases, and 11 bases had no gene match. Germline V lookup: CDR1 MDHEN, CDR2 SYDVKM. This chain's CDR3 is CASSRPPDRAAFF. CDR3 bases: TGTGCCAGCAGCCGCCCCCCGGACAGGGCGGCTTTCTTT.

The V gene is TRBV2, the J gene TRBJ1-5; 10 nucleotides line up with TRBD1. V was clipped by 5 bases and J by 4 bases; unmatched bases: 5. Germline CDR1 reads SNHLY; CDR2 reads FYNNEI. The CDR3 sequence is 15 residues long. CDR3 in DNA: TGTGCCAGCAGTAACGACAGGGGGCTTAATCAGCCCCAGCATTTT. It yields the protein CASSNDRGLNQPQHF.

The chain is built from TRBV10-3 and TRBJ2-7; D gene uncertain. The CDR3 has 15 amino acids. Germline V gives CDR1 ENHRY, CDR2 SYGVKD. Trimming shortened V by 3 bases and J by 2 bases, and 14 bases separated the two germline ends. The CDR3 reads CAISEGGVGAYEQYF. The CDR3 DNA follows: TGTGCCATCAGTGAAGGTGGTGTTGGGGCCTACGAGCAGTACTTC.

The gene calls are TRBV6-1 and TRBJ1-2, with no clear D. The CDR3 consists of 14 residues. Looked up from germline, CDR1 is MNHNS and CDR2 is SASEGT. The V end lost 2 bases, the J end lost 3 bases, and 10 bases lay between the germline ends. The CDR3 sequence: CASSENGADYGYTF. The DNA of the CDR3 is TGTGCCAGCAGTGAAAATGGCGCTGACTATGGCTACACCTTC.

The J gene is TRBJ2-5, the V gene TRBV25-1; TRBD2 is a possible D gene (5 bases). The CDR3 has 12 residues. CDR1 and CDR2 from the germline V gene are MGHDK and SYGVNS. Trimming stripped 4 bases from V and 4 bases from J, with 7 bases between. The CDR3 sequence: CASSGTGETQYF. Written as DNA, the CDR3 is TGTGCCAGCAGTGGGACTGGAGAGACCCAGTACTTC.

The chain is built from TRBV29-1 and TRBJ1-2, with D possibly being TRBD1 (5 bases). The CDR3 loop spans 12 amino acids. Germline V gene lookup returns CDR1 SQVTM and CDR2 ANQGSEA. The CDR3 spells CSGGGPNYGYTF. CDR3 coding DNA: TGCAGTGGGGGGGGTCCTAACTATGGCTACACCTTC.

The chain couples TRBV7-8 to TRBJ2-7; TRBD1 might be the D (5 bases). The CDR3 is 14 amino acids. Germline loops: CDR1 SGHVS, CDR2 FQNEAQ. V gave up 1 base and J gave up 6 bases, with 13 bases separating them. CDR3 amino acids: CASSLGVGPFEQYF. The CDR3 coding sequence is TGTGCCAGCAGCTTAGGTGTGGGGCCCTTCGAGCAGTACTTC.

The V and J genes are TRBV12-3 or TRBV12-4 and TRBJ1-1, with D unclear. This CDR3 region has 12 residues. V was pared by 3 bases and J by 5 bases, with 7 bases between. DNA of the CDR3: TGTGCCAGCAGTTTTCCGTTAACTGAAGCTTTCTTT. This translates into CASSFPLTEAFF.

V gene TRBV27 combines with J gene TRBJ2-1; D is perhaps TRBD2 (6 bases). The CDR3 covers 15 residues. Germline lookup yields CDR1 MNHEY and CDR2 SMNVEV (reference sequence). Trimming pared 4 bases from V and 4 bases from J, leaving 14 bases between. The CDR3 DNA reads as TGTGCCAGCAGTTACGTCGTGGCGGGGTACAATGAGCAGTTCTTC. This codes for CASSYVVAGYNEQFF.

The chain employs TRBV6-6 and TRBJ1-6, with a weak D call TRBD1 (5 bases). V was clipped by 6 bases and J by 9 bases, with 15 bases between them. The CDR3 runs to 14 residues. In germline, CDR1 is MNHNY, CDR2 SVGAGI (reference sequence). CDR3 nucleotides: TGTGCCAGCAGCACTACAGGATCGGGTTCACCCCTCCACTTT. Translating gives CASSTTGSGSPLHF.